This paragraph reports one T cell receptor beta chain. Germline CDR1 ENHRY, CDR2 SYGVKD. There are 14 residues in the CDR3. With 4 bases clipped from V and 3 bases from J, the junction kept 1 base outside the gene matches. The data stem from a study of blood T cell repertoires in COVID-19. As for the study in general: Samples representing acute and convalescent COVID-19 were sourced from the United States, Italy and Spain. From T cells, B-cell-depleted T cells, or PBMCs came the material, which was cDNA or gDNA.

Original handling: Estimation of nucleated cell counts was performed using reference gene primer amplification. Sequenced by immunoSEQ multiplex PCR; TCRdb stores in-frame clones only, minus some. Clonal size and the V and J genes are those of that table, whereas D and trimming came from the DNA. The sample carries about 100,000 clones, 84% recorded once. Material for sequencing was peripheral blood. This chain links TRBV10-3 with TRBJ2-3; 10 bases map to TRBD1. The sequence was collected from a human donor in a cohort sampled during active COVID-19. The DNA for the CDR3 is TGTGCCATCAGTGGGGACAGGGGAACAGATACGCAGTATTTT. As protein: CAISGDRGTDTQYF.